The present TCR beta chain was sequenced within a study of blood T cell repertoires in COVID-19. Whole-study context: From T cells, B-cell-depleted T cells, or PBMCs came the material, which was cDNA or gDNA.

Authors' processing steps: From reference gene primer amplification, estimates of nucleated cell counts were derived. Only in-frame clones appear in the TCRdb table, and some are missing; sequencing was by immunoSEQ multiplex PCR. That table is the source of V, J and clone size, and D and trimming were worked out from the DNA. Of approximately 240,000 clones listed, roughly 88% are singletons. CDR3 size: 16 residues. V was clipped by 0 bases and J by 7 bases, with 18 bases between them. Germline values: CDR1 KGHSH, CDR2 LQKENI. The rearrangement links TRBV18 to TRBJ1-2; D is undetermined. The sequenced sample consisted of peripheral blood. The clonotype originates from a woman aged 40 to 50 who had recovered from COVID-19. CDR3 amino acids: CASSPPNSGFRGGYTF. Written as DNA, the CDR3 is TGTGCCAGCTCACCACCGAATTCCGGGTTCCGGGGTGGCTACACCTTC.